This T cell receptor (beta chain) is from a study of Graves' ophthalmopathy and Graves' hyperthyroidism. Scientists amplified the TCR beta CDR3 regions from RNA transcripts. In the first round, RT-PCR was carried out with HTBI primers, and a multiplex PCR formed the second round. TCRdb reanalysed the multiplex PCR reads using MiXCR and keeps one entry per CDR3 protein. The sample carries approximately 1.2 million distinct CDR3 sequences, less than 45% recorded once. The length of the CDR3 is 15 residues. Trimming pared 3 bases from V and 3 bases from J, leaving 15 bases between. CDR1 LNHDA and CDR2 SQIVND come from the germline V gene (reference sequence). This clonotype was picked up a small number of times.

The gene calls are TRBV19 and TRBJ2-7; TRBD2 is a possible D gene (6 bases). This TCR derives from an adult man with Graves' hyperthyroidism. Sequencing was done on a sample of peripheral blood or thyroid tissue (not recorded which). CDR3 in amino acids: CASSMVGGTRYEQYF. Here the CDR3 DNA reads TGTGCCAGTAGTATGGTGGGCGGGACGCGCTACGAGCAGTACTTC. Full variable domain (outside the CDR3, taken from reference TRBV19 and TRBJ2-7): DGGITQSPKYLFRKEGQNVTLSCEQNLNHDAMYWYRQDPGQGLRLIYYSQIVNDFQKGDIAEGYSVSREKKESFPLTVTSAQKNPTAFYLCASSMVGGTRYEQYFGPGTRLTVT.